This T cell receptor (beta chain) was documented in a study of T cell responses to AZD1222 COVID-19 vaccine. Overall study results and limits: Clonal diversity was possibly underestimated, and the donors were mostly white British, with more females.

The repertoire was sequenced with immunoSEQ multiplex PCR; TCRdb's copy has only in-frame clones and lacks some. Of about 130,000 clones detected, just over 90% appear once; the ten largest clones hold about 7%. Comment on this clone: Its target is unknown.

Germline CDR1 is MNHEY and CDR2 is SMNVEV (reference sequence). Trimming cost V 8 bases and J 4 bases; bases outside gene matches: 9. This CDR3 is 14 amino acids long. This chain connects TRBV27 to TRBJ2-5; 8 nucleotides align to TRBD1. This clonotype originated in an adult in good health. The sample in question was peripheral blood, obtained on day 0 of AZD1222 vaccination. In DNA form, the CDR3 reads TGTGCCAGCGGACTCCTCGGACAGGGAGAGACCCAGTACTTC. Protein sequence: CASGLLGQGETQYF.